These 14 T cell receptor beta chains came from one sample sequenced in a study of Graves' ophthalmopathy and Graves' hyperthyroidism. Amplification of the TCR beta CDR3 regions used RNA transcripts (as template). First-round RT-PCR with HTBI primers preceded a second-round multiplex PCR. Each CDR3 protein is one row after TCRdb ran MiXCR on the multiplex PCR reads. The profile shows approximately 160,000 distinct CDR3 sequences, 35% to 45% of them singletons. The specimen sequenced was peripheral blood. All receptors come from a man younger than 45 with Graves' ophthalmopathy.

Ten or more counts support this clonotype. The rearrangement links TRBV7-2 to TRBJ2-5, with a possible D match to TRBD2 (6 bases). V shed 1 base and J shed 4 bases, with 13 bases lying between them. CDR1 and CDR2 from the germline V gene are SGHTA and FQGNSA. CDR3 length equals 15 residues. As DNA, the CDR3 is TGTGCCAGCAGCTTAGAGGGCGGGATGGGAGAGACCCAGTACTTC. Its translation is CASSLEGGMGETQYF.

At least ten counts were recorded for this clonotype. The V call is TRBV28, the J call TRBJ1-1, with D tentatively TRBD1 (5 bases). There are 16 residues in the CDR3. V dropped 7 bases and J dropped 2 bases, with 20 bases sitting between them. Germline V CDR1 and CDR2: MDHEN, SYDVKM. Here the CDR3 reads CASIGGSAGLNTEAFF. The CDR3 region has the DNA TGTGCCAGCATTGGAGGTTCGGCAGGGCTTAACACTGAAGCTTTCTTT.

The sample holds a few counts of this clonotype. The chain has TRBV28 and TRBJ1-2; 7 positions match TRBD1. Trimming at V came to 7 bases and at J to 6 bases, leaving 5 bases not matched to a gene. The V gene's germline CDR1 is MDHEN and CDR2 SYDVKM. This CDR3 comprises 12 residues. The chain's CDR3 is CASTRQGNGYTF. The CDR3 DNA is TGTGCCAGCACTCGACAGGGAAATGGCTACACCTTC.

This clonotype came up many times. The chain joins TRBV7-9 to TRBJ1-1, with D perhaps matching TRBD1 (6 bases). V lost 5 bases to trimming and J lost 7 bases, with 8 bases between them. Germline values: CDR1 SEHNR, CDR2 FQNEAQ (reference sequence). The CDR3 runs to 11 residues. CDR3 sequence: CASSAQGEAFF. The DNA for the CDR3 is TGTGCCAGCAGCGCACAGGGTGAAGCTTTCTTT.

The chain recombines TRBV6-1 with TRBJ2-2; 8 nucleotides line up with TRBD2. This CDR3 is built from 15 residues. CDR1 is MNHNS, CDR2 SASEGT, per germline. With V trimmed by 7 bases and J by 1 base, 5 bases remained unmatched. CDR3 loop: CASTPTSENTGELFF. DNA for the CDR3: TGTGCCAGCACCCCGACTAGCGAGAACACCGGGGAGCTGTTTTTT.

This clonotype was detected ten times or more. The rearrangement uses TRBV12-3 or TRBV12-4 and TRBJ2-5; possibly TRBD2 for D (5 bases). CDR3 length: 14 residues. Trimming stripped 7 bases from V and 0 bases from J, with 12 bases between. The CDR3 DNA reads TGTGCCAGCACCCGATCGGGGTACCAAGAGACCCAGTACTTC. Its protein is CASTRSGYQETQYF.

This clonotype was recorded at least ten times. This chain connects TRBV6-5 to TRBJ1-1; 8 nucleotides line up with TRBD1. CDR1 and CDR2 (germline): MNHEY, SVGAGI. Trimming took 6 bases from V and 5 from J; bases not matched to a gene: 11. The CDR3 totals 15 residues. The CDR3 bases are TGTGCCAGCAGCAAAGAGGGCAGGGGGCTAACTGAAGCTTTCTTT. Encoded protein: CASSKEGRGLTEAFF.

The CDR3 here is CASGRVASYEQYF. The CDR3 DNA is TGTGCCAGCGGTAGAGTGGCTAGCTACGAGCAGTACTTC. The chain uses TRBV6-2 or TRBV6-3 and TRBJ2-7; D is uncertain. Per the germline V gene, CDR1 is MNHEY and CDR2 is SVGEGT. The CDR3 is 13 amino acids. V lost 8 bases and J lost 3, with 14 bases in between.

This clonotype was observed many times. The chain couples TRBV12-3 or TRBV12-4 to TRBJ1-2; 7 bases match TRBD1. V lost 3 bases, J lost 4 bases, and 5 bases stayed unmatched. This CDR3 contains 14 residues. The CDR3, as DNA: TGTGCCAGCAGTTTTGACAGGGAAGGCTATGGCTACACCTTC. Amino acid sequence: CASSFDREGYGYTF.

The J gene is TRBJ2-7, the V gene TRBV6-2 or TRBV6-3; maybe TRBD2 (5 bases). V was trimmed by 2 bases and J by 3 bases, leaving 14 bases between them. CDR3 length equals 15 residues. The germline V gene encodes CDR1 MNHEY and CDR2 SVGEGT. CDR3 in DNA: TGTGCCAGCAGTTACAACGGAGGAGTTAACTACGAGCAGTACTTC. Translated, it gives CASSYNGGVNYEQYF.

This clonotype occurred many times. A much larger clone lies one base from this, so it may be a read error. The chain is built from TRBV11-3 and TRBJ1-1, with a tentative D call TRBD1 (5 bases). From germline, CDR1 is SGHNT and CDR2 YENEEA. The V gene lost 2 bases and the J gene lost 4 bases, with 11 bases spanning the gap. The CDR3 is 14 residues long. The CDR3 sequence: CASSLMQGGTEAFF. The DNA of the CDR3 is TGTGCCAGCAGCTTAATGCAGGGAGGCACTGAAGCTTTCTTT.

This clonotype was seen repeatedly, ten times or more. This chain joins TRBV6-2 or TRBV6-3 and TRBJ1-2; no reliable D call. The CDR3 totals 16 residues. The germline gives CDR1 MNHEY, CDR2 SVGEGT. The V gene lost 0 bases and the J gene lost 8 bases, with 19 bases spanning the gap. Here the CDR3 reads CASSYSTLRTSGGYTF. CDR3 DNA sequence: TGTGCCAGCAGTTACTCGACTTTGCGGACGAGTGGAGGCTACACCTTC.

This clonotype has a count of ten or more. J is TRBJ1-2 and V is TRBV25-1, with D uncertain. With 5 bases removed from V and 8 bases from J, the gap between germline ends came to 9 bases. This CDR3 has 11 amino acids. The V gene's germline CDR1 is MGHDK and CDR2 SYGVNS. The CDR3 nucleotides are TGTGCCAGCAGTTTGGCGGGCGGCTACACCTTC. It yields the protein CASSLAGGYTF.

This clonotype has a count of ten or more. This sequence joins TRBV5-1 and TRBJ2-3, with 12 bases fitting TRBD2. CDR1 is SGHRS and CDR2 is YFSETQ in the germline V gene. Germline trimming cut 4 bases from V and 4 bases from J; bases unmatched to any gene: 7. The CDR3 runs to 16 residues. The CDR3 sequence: CASSPQTSGRADTQYF. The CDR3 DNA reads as TGCGCCAGCAGCCCCCAGACTAGCGGGAGAGCAGATACGCAGTATTTT. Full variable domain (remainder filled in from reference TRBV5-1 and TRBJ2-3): KAGVTQTPRYLIKTRGQQVTLSCSPISGHRSVSWYQQTPGQGLQFLFEYFSETQRNKGNFPGRFSGRQFSNSRSEMNVSTLELGDSALYLCASSPQTSGRADTQYFGPGTRLTVL.